The next 10 T cell receptor beta chains were all read from a single sample in a study of cytomegalovirus exposure and HLA in healthy donors. Method: immunoSEQ multiplex PCR; TCRdb's copy keeps in-frame clones and lacks some. The sample includes tens of thousands of clones, approximately 89% of them seen just once. Sequences were obtained from PBMCs. These receptors were collected from a woman younger than 30 in good health and CMV-seronegative.

The genes are TRBV7-3 and TRBJ1-1; TRBD1 matches 7 bases. Germline trimming cut 5 bases from V and 2 bases from J; bases unmatched to any gene: 2. This CDR3 is 13 amino acids long. Germline V CDR1 and CDR2: SGHTA, FQGTGA. CDR3: CASSRQGNTEAFF. The CDR3 DNA reads TGTGCCAGCAGCCGACAGGGAAACACTGAAGCTTTCTTT.

The chain couples TRBV6-5 to TRBJ2-1; a weak D match, TRBD1 (6 bases). Trimming took off 4 bases at V and 0 bases at J, with 10 bases between the two ends. CDR1 MNHEY and CDR2 SVGAGI come from the germline V gene. The CDR3 sequence is 15 residues long. This CDR3 reads CASSSTGISYNEQFF. The CDR3 coding sequence is TGTGCCAGCAGTTCGACAGGAATCTCCTACAATGAGCAGTTCTTC.

The V call is TRBV5-4, the J call TRBJ2-1, with a tentative D call TRBD1 (5 bases). Germline V CDR1 and CDR2: SGHNT, YYREEE (reference sequence). V was shortened by 4 bases and J by 5 bases, with 19 bases between the two germline ends. The CDR3 covers 16 residues. The CDR3 nucleotides are TGTGCCAGCAGCGGGGCGATGGCAGGGCCGAACAATGAGCAGTTCTTC. Translated: CASSGAMAGPNNEQFF.

The rearrangement links TRBV19 to TRBJ2-2; TRBD2 matches 9 bases. The CDR3 spans 16 residues. Germline V lookup: CDR1 LNHDA, CDR2 SQIVND (reference sequence). Germline trimming cut 5 bases from V and 6 bases from J; bases unmatched to any gene: 10. CDR3 nucleotides: TGTGCCAGTAGTGCTAGCGGGAACCCAACACCCGGGGAGCTGTTTTTT. Encoded protein: CASSASGNPTPGELFF.

V usage is TRBV29-1 and J usage is TRBJ2-3, with 10 bases fitting TRBD2. Germline trimming cut 0 bases from V and 4 bases from J; bases unmatched to any gene: 4. Germline V gene data show CDR1 as SQVTM and CDR2 as ANQGSEA. This CDR3 comprises 15 residues. The CDR3 region has the DNA TGCAGCGTTGAAGACTCCGGACTAGCGGCAGATACGCAGTATTTT. It translates to CSVEDSGLAADTQYF.

V usage is TRBV5-1 and J usage is TRBJ2-1; weak D call: TRBD1 (6 bases). This CDR3 comprises 16 residues. Per the germline V gene, CDR1 is SGHRS and CDR2 is YFSETQ. V lost 0 bases and J 7 bases, leaving 17 bases between the germline ends. CDR3: CASSLGPAAGENEQFF. CDR3 nucleotides: TGCGCCAGCAGCTTGGGACCAGCGGCAGGGGAGAATGAGCAGTTCTTC.

The J gene is TRBJ2-4, the V gene TRBV7-2, with TRBD2 identical over 10 bases. This CDR3 region has 16 residues. V shed 1 base, J shed 8 bases, and the junction held 8 bases outside the gene matches. Germline V gene sequence: CDR1 SGHTA, CDR2 FQGNSA. The chain's CDR3 is CASSLEASGSGYIQYF. The CDR3 DNA reads as TGTGCCAGCAGCTTAGAGGCTAGCGGGAGTGGGTACATTCAGTACTTC.

This clone was counted a few times. V is TRBV2 and J is TRBJ2-1; D is possibly TRBD2 (5 bases). Germline CDR1 and CDR2: SNHLY and FYNNEI. The CDR3 extends over 14 amino acids. The V and J ends lost 4 bases and 3 bases respectively, with 10 bases between them. As DNA, the CDR3 is TGTGCCAGCAGTGTTTCCGGGGACTACAATGAGCAGTTCTTC. Its protein product is CASSVSGDYNEQFF.

CDR3 coding DNA: TGTGCCAGCAGTTACTCGAGACTAGCCGTCACCGGGGAGCTGTTTTTT. Its protein is CASSYSRLAVTGELFF. The chain employs TRBV6-5 and TRBJ2-2; 7 nucleotides align to TRBD2. This CDR3 contains 16 residues. V lost 0 bases to trimming and J lost 4 bases; unmatched junction nucleotides: 5. Looked up from germline, CDR1 is MNHEY and CDR2 is SVGAGI.

The gene calls are TRBV6-6 and TRBJ1-5; D uncertain. Germline V CDR1 and CDR2: MNHNY, SVGAGI (reference sequence). The CDR3 consists of 15 residues. Between the trimmed V and J ends, which lost 7 bases and 2 bases, there was a span of 15 bases. As DNA, the CDR3 is TGTGCCAGCACCCCCACCGGGTCGGGCAATCAGCCCCAGCATTTT. Encoded protein: CASTPTGSGNQPQHF.